The text below deals with one TCR beta chain. Its antigen remains unknown. This sample is drawn from a study of T cell responses to AZD1222 COVID-19 vaccine. General study points: In the spike-specific TCR repertoire, nearly half reportedly target unmutated variant regions. White British people made up most donors, females outnumbered males, and clonal diversity was possibly underestimated. CD4 TCRs covered the whole spike, strongest at regions 160-218 and 743-854.

CDR3 length: 13 amino acids. CDR1 is GTSNPN, CDR2 SVGIG, per germline (reference sequence). V lost 8 bases, J lost 5 bases, and 10 bases stayed unmatched. The data were produced by immunoSEQ multiplex PCR, yet TCRdb's version contains in-frame clones alone and is incomplete. The sample yields 150,000 to 200,000 clones, more than 80% seen once. The sequences come from peripheral blood, collected on day 0 of AZD1222 vaccination. The chain joins TRBV30 to TRBJ2-7; 9 positions match TRBD1. This clonotype was sampled from an adult in good health. Here the CDR3 reads CALEPDRGHEQYF. CDR3 sequence (DNA): TGTGCCCTGGAGCCGGACAGGGGTCACGAGCAGTACTTC.